This T cell receptor (beta chain) derives from a study of tumor-infiltrating lymphocytes in glioblastoma multiforme. Three nested ARM-PCR rounds with V-beta and C-beta primers built TCRB libraries. Input was 0.5 ug total RNA, reverse-transcribed with a C-beta primer. TCRdb reprocessed the multiplex PCR reads with MiXCR, giving one entry per CDR3 protein. The table includes about 9,000 distinct CDR3 sequences, 74% detected once. On this clonotype: What it binds is not known.

CDR3 length equals 14 residues. V was shortened by 9 bases and J by 1 base, with 12 bases between the two germline ends. The germline gives CDR1 SGHAT, CDR2 FQDESV (reference sequence). Study-level points and caveats: Only one glioblastoma patient had TCR and mutation analysis.

The TCR comes from a male donor with glioblastoma. Sequenced sample: brain tumor tissue. The V gene is TRBV11-1, the J gene TRBJ2-2; possible D gene TRBD2, 5 bases. CDR3 sequence: CASSAALNTGELFF. CDR3 DNA: TGTGCCAGTTCAGCGGCCCTGAACACCGGGGAGCTGTTTTTT.